What follows are 20 T cell receptor beta chains derived from one specimen sequenced in a study of cytomegalovirus exposure and HLA in healthy donors. The PCR was carried out with 60 Vbeta primers and 13 Jbeta primers. The repertoire was sequenced with immunoSEQ multiplex PCR; TCRdb's copy has only in-frame clones and lacks some. The data contain over 100,000 clones, roughly 74% of them seen just once; the ten biggest clones take up 6.6%. Sequenced: PBMCs. The receptors derive from a man aged 40-55 years in good health and CMV-seropositive.

This clone was seen once. This chain links TRBV28 with TRBJ2-3; D gene uncertain. The germline V and J ends were trimmed by 2 bases and 7 bases, with 13 bases remaining between them. From germline, CDR1 is MDHEN and CDR2 SYDVKM. The CDR3 loop spans 14 amino acids. The CDR3 coding sequence is TGTGCCAGCAGTTTACCCGGAAAGGAGTATACGCAGTATTTT. Its translation is CASSLPGKEYTQYF. Supplemented by reference TRBV28 and TRBJ2-3, the full variable domain reads DVKVTQSSRYLVKRTGEKVFLECVQDMDHENMFWYRQDPGLGLRLIYFSYDVKMKEKGDIPEGYSVSREKKERFSLILESASTNQTSMYLCASSLPGKEYTQYFGPGTRLTVL.

CDR3 bases: TGTGCCAGCAGCCCAGCGGGGGGAGACTGGCGCCCCTACGAGCAGTACTTC. Its protein product is CASSPAGGDWRPYEQYF. V is TRBV7-6 and J is TRBJ2-7; 9 nucleotides align to TRBD2. The CDR3 runs 17 residues. Germline V gives CDR1 SGHVS, CDR2 FNYEAQ. The V segment lost 5 bases and the J segment 2 bases; nucleotides outside the gene matches: 13.

The rearrangement uses TRBV7-8 and TRBJ1-2; 10 positions match TRBD1. The V segment lost 4 bases and the J segment 4 bases; nucleotides outside the gene matches: 6. CDR1 and CDR2 (germline): SGHVS, FQNEAQ. CDR3 length equals 15 residues. CDR3 nucleotide sequence: TGTGCCAGCAGCTCAGGACAGGGGGAGATCTATGGCTACACCTTC. Translation gives CASSSGQGEIYGYTF.

The chain joins TRBV5-1 to TRBJ1-2, with 9 bases that match TRBD1. CDR3 length: 15 residues. Per the germline V gene, CDR1 is SGHRS and CDR2 is YFSETQ. The ends lost 0 bases at V and 2 bases at J; junction bases unmatched: 2. CDR3 nucleotide sequence: TGCGCCAGCAGCTTGGATACAGGGGGCAACTATGGCTACACCTTC. It codes for CASSLDTGGNYGYTF.

The J gene is TRBJ2-7, the V gene TRBV5-4; TRBD1 aligns across 8 bases. The germline V gene has CDR1 SGHNT and CDR2 YYREEE (reference sequence). Germline trimming cut 5 bases from V and 6 bases from J; bases unmatched to any gene: 10. CDR3 length equals 14 residues. CDR3 nucleotide sequence: TGTGCCAGCAGAATTCAGGGGGCGCCGAGCGAGCAGTACTTC. This gives the protein CASRIQGAPSEQYF.

The chain uses TRBV5-8 and TRBJ1-2; D is possibly TRBD1 (5 bases). This CDR3 comprises 13 residues. Trimming cost V 4 bases and J 8 bases, with 15 bases left between them. Germline V gene lookup returns CDR1 SGHTS and CDR2 YDEGEE. This CDR3 is CASSRSGTTGYTF. For the CDR3, the DNA is TGTGCCAGCAGCCGGAGCGGGACGACGGGCTACACCTTC.

The chain carries TRBV9 and TRBJ2-1; 8 positions agree with TRBD2. The germline CDR1 and CDR2 sequences are SGDLS and YYNGEE. Trimming at V came to 0 bases and at J to 3 bases, leaving 5 bases not matched to a gene. This CDR3 has 16 residues. CDR3 sequence: CASSVGGSGNYNEQFF. In DNA form, the CDR3 reads TGTGCCAGCAGCGTAGGAGGTAGCGGGAACTACAATGAGCAGTTCTTC. The entire variable domain, with the rest obtained from reference TRBV9 and TRBJ2-1, is as follows: DSGVTQTPKHLITATGQRVTLRCSPRSGDLSVYWYQQSLDQGLQFLIQYYNGEERAKGNILERFSAQQFPDLHSELNLSSLELGDSALYFCASSVGGSGNYNEQFFGPGTRLTVL.

The chain is built from TRBV18 and TRBJ1-4; D is perhaps TRBD1 (6 bases). Germline V gene lookup returns CDR1 KGHSH and CDR2 LQKENI. The CDR3 has 17 amino acids. Between the trimmed V and J ends, which lost 3 bases and 5 bases, there was a span of 19 bases. This CDR3 reads CASSPLRGGASNEKLFF. As DNA, the CDR3 is TGTGCCAGCTCACCCCTTAGGGGGGGCGCGTCGAATGAAAAACTGTTTTTT.

The rearrangement joins TRBV11-2 to TRBJ2-1; 8 bases fit TRBD1. Germline trimming cut 6 bases from V and 3 bases from J; bases unmatched to any gene: 4. CDR3 size: 14 residues. Germline values: CDR1 SGHAT, CDR2 FQNNGV. CDR3 loop: CASSWTGSYNEQFF. CDR3 DNA sequence: TGTGCCAGCAGTTGGACAGGGAGCTACAATGAGCAGTTCTTC. The full variable domain, its missing parts supplied by reference TRBV11-2 and TRBJ2-1, is EAGVAQSPRYKIIEKRQSVAFWCNPISGHATLYWYQQILGQGPKLLIQFQNNGVVDDSQLPKDRFSAERLKGVDSTLKIQPAKLEDSAVYLCASSWTGSYNEQFFGPGTRLTVL.

The chain employs TRBV5-4 and TRBJ2-1; TRBD2 matches at 15 bases. V dropped 0 bases and J dropped 12; count of bases not matched to a gene: 7. The CDR3 covers 16 residues. CDR1 SGHNT and CDR2 YYREEE come from the germline V gene (reference sequence). The CDR3 DNA is TGTGCCAGCAGCTTGGACCGCGGACTAGCGGGGGGGCGGCAGTTCTTC. Its translation is CASSLDRGLAGGRQFF.

CDR3 protein: CASSEPDRKYGYTF. CDR3 sequence (DNA): TGTGCCAGCAGTGAACCGGACAGAAAGTATGGCTACACCTTC. V usage is TRBV6-1 and J usage is TRBJ1-2; TRBD1 might be the D (6 bases). The V and J ends lost 2 bases and 5 bases respectively, with 12 bases between them. The CDR3 is 14 amino acids. Per germline, CDR1 MNHNS and CDR2 SASEGT.

The J gene is TRBJ2-7, the V gene TRBV29-1; 13 bases are a match to TRBD2. Germline assignment: CDR1 SQVTM and CDR2 ANQGSEA. The CDR3 sequence is 14 residues long. V lost 2 bases and J lost 3; bases outside the gene matches: 1. The CDR3 DNA reads TGCAGCGTTGAAACTAGCGGGAGGGTCTACGAGCAGTACTTC. The encoded protein is CSVETSGRVYEQYF.

CDR3 region: CASSLERVHGNSPLHF. The CDR3 coding sequence is TGTGCCAGCAGCTTGGAGAGGGTACATGGTAATTCACCCCTCCACTTT. The rearrangement joins TRBV5-5 to TRBJ1-6; no firm D call. CDR1 is SGHKS and CDR2 is YYEKEE in the germline V gene (reference sequence). V lost 0 bases and J 6 bases, leaving 13 bases between the germline ends. The CDR3 consists of 16 residues.

The chain has TRBV7-2 and TRBJ1-5; possibly TRBD1 for D (6 bases). Germline V gene lookup returns CDR1 SGHTA and CDR2 FQGNSA. Between the trimmed V and J ends, which lost 5 bases and 7 bases, there was a span of 15 bases. The CDR3 totals 14 residues. In DNA, the CDR3 is TGTGCCAGCAGCATTGGCAGGGGAGAACAGCCCCAGCATTTT. Its protein product is CASSIGRGEQPQHF.

The rearrangement joins TRBV6-6 to TRBJ1-1, with no clear D. Germline-derived CDR1 and CDR2 are MNHNY and SVGAGI (reference sequence). Trimming took 6 bases from V and 0 from J, leaving 8 bases between them. The CDR3 contains 13 residues. CDR3 residues: CASSPQMNTEAFF. As DNA, the CDR3 is TGTGCCAGCAGCCCCCAAATGAACACTGAAGCTTTCTTT.

Only a few counts were recorded for this clone. The chain is built from TRBV28 and TRBJ1-5; possible D gene TRBD1, 5 bases. CDR3 length: 16 amino acids. Germline CDR1 and CDR2: MDHEN and SYDVKM. The V end lost 6 bases, the J end lost 7 bases, and 22 bases lay between the germline ends. The CDR3 DNA sequence: TGTGCCAGCAGCCGCCCACCGGAGGGGCGACCACAGCCCCAGCATTTT. This encodes CASSRPPEGRPQPQHF.

This sequence joins TRBV7-6 and TRBJ2-7, with D possibly matching TRBD1 (5 bases). V lost 3 bases and J 5 bases, leaving 8 bases between the germline ends. The CDR3 is 12 residues long. The germline V gene has CDR1 SGHVS and CDR2 FNYEAQ. The CDR3 loop is CASSFQGNEQYF. The CDR3 coding sequence is TGTGCCAGCAGCTTCCAGGGCAACGAGCAGTACTTC.

V gene TRBV27 combines with J gene TRBJ2-3; D is perhaps TRBD2 (6 bases). Trimming left V 6 bases short and J 0 bases short, with 10 bases between. The germline CDR1 and CDR2 sequences are MNHEY and SMNVEV (reference sequence). This CDR3 contains 14 residues. For the CDR3, the DNA is TGTGCCAGCAGAGTCAGCGGGAGCACAGATACGCAGTATTTT. Its protein product is CASRVSGSTDTQYF.

V usage is TRBV28 and J usage is TRBJ2-7; a weak D match, TRBD2 (6 bases). The CDR3 spans 13 residues. Per germline, CDR1 MDHEN and CDR2 SYDVKM. The V and J ends lost 6 bases and 4 bases respectively, with 13 bases between them. The CDR3 protein is CASRLGRKYEQYF. Written as DNA, the CDR3 is TGTGCCAGCAGATTAGGGAGGAAGTACGAGCAGTACTTC.

This clone appeared a single time. The chain has TRBV28 and TRBJ2-1; 11 nucleotides line up with TRBD2. Germline lookup yields CDR1 MDHEN and CDR2 SYDVKM. CDR3 size: 16 residues. The V segment lost 11 bases and the J segment 7 bases; nucleotides outside the gene matches: 16. CDR3 region: CAGLPDGTSGSNEQFF. The CDR3 coding sequence is TGTGCCGGCCTACCGGATGGTACTAGCGGGAGTAATGAGCAGTTCTTC.